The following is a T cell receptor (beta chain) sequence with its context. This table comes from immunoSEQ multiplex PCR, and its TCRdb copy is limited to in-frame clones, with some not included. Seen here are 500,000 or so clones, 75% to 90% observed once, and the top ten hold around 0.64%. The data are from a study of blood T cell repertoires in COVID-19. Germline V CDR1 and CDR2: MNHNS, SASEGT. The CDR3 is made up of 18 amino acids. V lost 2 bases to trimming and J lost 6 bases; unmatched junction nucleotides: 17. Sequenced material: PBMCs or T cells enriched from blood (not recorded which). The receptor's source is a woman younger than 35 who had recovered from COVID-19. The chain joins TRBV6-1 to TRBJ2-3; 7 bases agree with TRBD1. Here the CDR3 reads CASSEPRTGPSLVDTQYF. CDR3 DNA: TGTGCCAGCAGTGAACCCAGGACAGGTCCTAGTCTGGTGGATACGCAGTATTTT.